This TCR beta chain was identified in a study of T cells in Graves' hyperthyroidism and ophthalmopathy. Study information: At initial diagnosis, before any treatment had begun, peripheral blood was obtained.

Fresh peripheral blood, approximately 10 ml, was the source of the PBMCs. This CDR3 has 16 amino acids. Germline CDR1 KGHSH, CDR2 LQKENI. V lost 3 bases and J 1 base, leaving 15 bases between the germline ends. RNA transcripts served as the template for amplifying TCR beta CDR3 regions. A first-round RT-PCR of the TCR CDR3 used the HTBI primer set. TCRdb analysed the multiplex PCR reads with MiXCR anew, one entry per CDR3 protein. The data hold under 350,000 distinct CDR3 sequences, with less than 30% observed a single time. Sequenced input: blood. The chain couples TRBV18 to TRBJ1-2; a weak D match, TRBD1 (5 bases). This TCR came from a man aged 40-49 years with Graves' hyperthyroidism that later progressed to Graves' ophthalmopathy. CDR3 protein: CASSPEEDNYNYGYTF. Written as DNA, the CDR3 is TGTGCCAGCTCACCGGAAGAGGACAATTATAACTATGGCTACACCTTC.